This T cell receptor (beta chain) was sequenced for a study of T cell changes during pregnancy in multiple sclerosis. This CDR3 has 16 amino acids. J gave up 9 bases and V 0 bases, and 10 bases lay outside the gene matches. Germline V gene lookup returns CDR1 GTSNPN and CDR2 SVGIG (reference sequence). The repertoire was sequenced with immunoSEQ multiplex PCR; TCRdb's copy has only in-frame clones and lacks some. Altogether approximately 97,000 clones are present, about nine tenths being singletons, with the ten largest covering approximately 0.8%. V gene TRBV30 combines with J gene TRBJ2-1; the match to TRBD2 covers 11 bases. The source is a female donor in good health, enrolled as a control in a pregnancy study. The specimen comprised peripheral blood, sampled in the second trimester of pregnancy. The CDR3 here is CAWSVLLAGGRGEQFF. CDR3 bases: TGTGCCTGGAGTGTACTGCTAGCGGGAGGCCGGGGTGAGCAGTTCTTC.